The source of this TCR beta chain is a study of shared clonotypes between healthy human individuals. Study background: The cohort had two women and a few men, ages 18 to 49. Study outcomes and limitations: Among non-shared clonotypes, generation probabilities were lower than among those shared by all four donors. The genetic and exposure-history diversity represented was limited by few donors. Generally, naive subsets came out with larger estimated richness than memory subsets.

Sequencing was performed with immunoSEQ multiplex PCR; in TCRdb, only in-frame clones are kept and a portion is missing. Among roughly 2.4 million clones listed, 90% to 97% were seen once. The length of the CDR3 is 10 residues. Germline loops: CDR1 MNHEY, CDR2 SVGAGI. Note on this clone: The antigen is undetermined. One junction end disagrees with the germline gene, perhaps due to a read error.

V is TRBV6-5 and J is TRBJ1-4; D is unresolved. Specimen: naive CD4+ T cells sorted from blood. The sample's subset: CD45RA+ positively selected. The TCR comes from a man in his late teens or twenties in good health. The CDR3 reads CARVSGKTVF. The DNA of the CDR3 is TGTGCCAGGGTCTCCGGAAAAACTGTTTTT.